This passage covers 20 T cell receptor beta chains from one sample sequenced in a study of cytomegalovirus exposure and HLA in healthy donors. In the PCR, 60 Vbeta and 13 Jbeta primers were used. Sequencing used immunoSEQ multiplex PCR; TCRdb keeps in-frame clones, though not all of them. This sample has 100,000 to 150,000 clones; 80% occur once, and the top ten carry 1%. Sequencing input: PBMCs. The receptors come from a man in his forties in good health and CMV-seronegative.

The gene calls are TRBV28 and TRBJ2-1; tentative D call: TRBD2 (6 bases). The germline gives CDR1 MDHEN, CDR2 SYDVKM. The CDR3 length is 14 residues. Between the trimmed V and J ends, which lost 2 bases and 3 bases, there was a span of 8 bases. Here the CDR3 reads CASSLAGHYNEQFF. The DNA of the CDR3 is TGTGCCAGCAGTTTAGCGGGGCACTACAATGAGCAGTTCTTC.

The gene calls are TRBV5-4 and TRBJ1-2; D unresolved. The germline CDR1 and CDR2 sequences are SGHNT and YYREEE (reference sequence). The CDR3 totals 14 residues. V was cut by 0 bases and J by 0 bases, with 6 bases left in between. The CDR3 coding sequence is TGTGCCAGCAGCTTGGACAGCTCTAACTATGGCTACACCTTC. Translating it yields CASSLDSSNYGYTF.

Worth noting for this clone: One end of the junction varies from germline; a read error may be responsible. The chain carries TRBV2 and TRBJ1-6; a possible D gene is TRBD1 (6 bases). The CDR3 consists of 15 residues. Per the germline V gene, CDR1 is SNHLY and CDR2 is FYNNEI. CDR3 bases: TGTGCCAGCAGTCCGGAGCAGGGGCTTTATTCACCCCTCCAATTT. Translation: CASSPEQGLYSPLQF.

The CDR3 nucleotides are TGTGCCAGCGCTTCTAGCGTAAACAATGAGCAGTTCTTC. Protein product: CASASSVNNEQFF. J is TRBJ2-1 and V is TRBV7-2, with D maybe TRBD2 (6 bases). Trimming removed 8 bases from V and 5 bases from J, with 13 bases in between. Germline V gives CDR1 SGHTA, CDR2 FQGNSA. This CDR3 spans 13 amino acids.

Details on this clone: The CDR3 does not close with the conserved phenylalanine or tryptophan, likely indicating a read error. This chain uses TRBV5-1 with TRBJ1-1; TRBD1 aligns across 7 bases. V dropped 4 bases and J dropped 0; count of bases not matched to a gene: 6. Germline CDR1 reads SGHRS; CDR2 reads YFSETQ. The CDR3 is 15 amino acids. The CDR3 loop is CASSDRVPLNTEAFV. The CDR3 DNA is TGCGCCAGCAGCGACAGGGTTCCCCTGAACACTGAAGCTTTCGTT.

The chain joins TRBV30 to TRBJ2-5; a weak D match, TRBD2 (6 bases). V lost 1 base, J lost 6 bases, and 12 bases lay in between. Germline V gives CDR1 GTSNPN, CDR2 SVGIG (reference sequence). CDR3 size: 13 residues. The CDR3 bases are TGTGCCTGGAGTGCCCGGCGGGATCAGACCCAGTACTTC. It translates to CAWSARRDQTQYF.

The CDR3 spells CASSPRQANSPLHF. As DNA, the CDR3 is TGTGCCAGCAGCCCCCGACAGGCGAATTCACCCCTCCACTTT. V gene TRBV7-9 combines with J gene TRBJ1-6; maybe TRBD1 (6 bases). CDR3 length: 14 residues. The germline gives CDR1 SEHNR, CDR2 FQNEAQ (reference sequence). Trimming took off 5 bases at V and 7 bases at J, with 12 bases between the two ends.

A remark on this clone: Relative to the germline gene, one junction end is altered; a read error may explain this. The J gene is TRBJ2-3, the V gene TRBV29-1, with 8 bases that match TRBD2. Germline V lookup: CDR1 SQVTM, CDR2 ANQGSEA. The CDR3 totals 15 residues. The CDR3 spells CSVEERERSTDTQYF. The CDR3 DNA reads TGCAGCGTAGAAGAGCGGGAGAGGAGCACAGATACGCAGTATTTT.

This chain links TRBV5-4 with TRBJ1-6; D uncertain. Between the trimmed V and J ends, which lost 4 bases and 9 bases, there was a span of 14 bases. The CDR3 has 14 residues. The germline CDR1 and CDR2 sequences are SGHNT and YYREEE (reference sequence). The CDR3 nucleotides are TGTGCCAGCAGCCCAGACATCGCCGGTTCACCCCTCCACTTT. This codes for CASSPDIAGSPLHF.

This rearrangement joins TRBV27 to TRBJ1-4, with 7 nucleotides matching TRBD1. Germline V gene lookup returns CDR1 MNHEY and CDR2 SMNVEV (reference sequence). The CDR3 is made up of 13 amino acids. The V segment lost 5 bases and the J segment 7 bases; nucleotides outside the gene matches: 4. As DNA, the CDR3 is TGTGCCAGCAGTGACAGGGCGTCTGAAAAACTGTTTTTT. Protein product: CASSDRASEKLFF.

This rearrangement joins TRBV28 to TRBJ2-3; a possible D gene is TRBD2 (7 bases). The V end lost 2 bases, the J end lost 3 bases, and 15 bases lay between the germline ends. This CDR3 is 16 amino acids long. Germline CDR1 reads MDHEN; CDR2 reads SYDVKM. The CDR3 loop reads CASSLGGGSLTDTQYF. CDR3 DNA sequence: TGTGCCAGCAGTTTAGGGGGCGGGAGTCTTACAGATACGCAGTATTTT.

This sequence joins TRBV5-1 and TRBJ2-5; tentatively, D is TRBD2 (6 bases). This CDR3 has 13 amino acids. Per germline, CDR1 SGHRS and CDR2 YFSETQ. Trimming shortened V by 5 bases and J by 5 bases, and 13 bases separated the two germline ends. The CDR3 sequence: CASRGGDGETQYF. For the CDR3, the DNA is TGCGCCAGCAGGGGGGGAGACGGGGAGACCCAGTACTTC.

CDR3 nucleotide sequence: TGTGCCAGCAGTTTTTACAGGGGAAGCGGGAACACTGAAGCTTTCTTT. This codes for CASSFYRGSGNTEAFF. The chain carries TRBV27 and TRBJ1-1; TRBD1 agrees at 7 bases. The CDR3 has 16 amino acids. Germline V gives CDR1 MNHEY, CDR2 SMNVEV (reference sequence). J was trimmed by 1 base and V by 3 bases; bases with no gene match: 8.

V is TRBV5-1 and J is TRBJ2-3; 7 nucleotides match TRBD2. CDR1 SGHRS and CDR2 YFSETQ come from the germline V gene. The V segment lost 0 bases and the J segment 5 bases; nucleotides outside the gene matches: 9. The CDR3 consists of 16 residues. The CDR3 DNA reads as TGCGCCAGCAGCTTGGCCGGCGGGAGCAAGGGAGATACGCAGTATTTT. This encodes CASSLAGGSKGDTQYF.

This clone was observed a handful of times. This sequence joins TRBV7-9 and TRBJ2-3; 9 nucleotides match TRBD2. This CDR3 has 15 residues. V dropped 5 bases and J dropped 3; count of bases not matched to a gene: 6. Germline lookup yields CDR1 SEHNR and CDR2 FQNEAQ (reference sequence). The CDR3 DNA is TGTGCCAGCAGCCCAGAGGCGGGGGGGACAGATACGCAGTATTTT. Translation gives CASSPEAGGTDTQYF.

The chain has TRBV5-5 and TRBJ2-3, with no clear D. Looked up from germline, CDR1 is SGHKS and CDR2 is YYEKEE (reference sequence). The ends were cut back, 0 bases at V and 7 bases at J, with 9 bases in the middle. The CDR3 consists of 13 residues. The CDR3 bases are TGTGCCAGCAGCTTGGCCGGTTATAATACGCAGTATTTT. Protein product: CASSLAGYNTQYF.

The chain has TRBV6-1 and TRBJ2-1; the D gene is possibly TRBD2 (5 bases). Trimming shortened V by 6 bases and J by 2 bases, and 11 bases separated the two germline ends. The CDR3 has 14 residues. The germline V gene encodes CDR1 MNHNS and CDR2 SASEGT. The CDR3 coding sequence is TGTGCCAGCAGCGCCGTCGGGACCTACAATGAGCAGTTCTTC. The encoded protein is CASSAVGTYNEQFF.

The CDR3 loop is CASSGGQSSGANVLTF. The CDR3 DNA reads TGTGCCAGCAGCGGGGGACAGAGCTCTGGGGCCAACGTCCTGACTTTC. V usage is TRBV2 and J usage is TRBJ2-6; a weak D match, TRBD1 (7 bases). CDR3 length: 16 amino acids. Germline CDR1 and CDR2: SNHLY and FYNNEI. V lost 6 bases and J 0 bases, leaving 12 bases between the germline ends.

The rearrangement links TRBV18 to TRBJ2-7, with TRBD1 matching over 7 bases. Germline V lookup: CDR1 KGHSH, CDR2 LQKENI. This CDR3 has 15 residues. With 3 bases clipped from V and 5 bases from J, the junction kept 10 bases outside the gene matches. The CDR3 protein is CASSPTGAFRNEQYF. CDR3 nucleotide sequence: TGTGCCAGCTCACCTACAGGGGCTTTTAGGAACGAGCAGTACTTC.

This clone has just one count. V usage is TRBV29-1 and J usage is TRBJ1-1, with 12 bases matching TRBD1. This CDR3 is 16 amino acids long. V lost 2 bases to trimming and J lost 7 bases; unmatched junction nucleotides: 11. The germline V gene encodes CDR1 SQVTM and CDR2 ANQGSEA. The CDR3 loop reads CSVERDRGLLDFEAFF. CDR3 in DNA: TGCAGCGTTGAACGGGACAGGGGGCTTCTGGACTTTGAAGCTTTCTTT.